The T cell receptor beta chain under discussion was sequenced for a study of T cell repertoires in cytomegalovirus infection. One entry per CDR3 protein results from TCRdb running MiXCR on the reads. Of roughly 570,000 distinct CDR3 sequences in the sample, 40% are singletons; the top ten hold about half. This CDR3 contains 14 residues. Trimming took 5 bases from V and 4 from J, leaving 12 bases between them. CDR1 SGHTA and CDR2 FQGNSA come from the germline V gene. In the case of this clonotype: As yet, its antigen is unknown.

The TCR sequence derives from a human donor in good health (CMV status not recorded). Some clones in this sample may be carry-over from other donors' samples. The genes are TRBV7-2 and TRBJ2-1; possible D gene TRBD2, 6 bases. Sequenced here: cultured PBMCs, sampled from culture after CMV antigen stimulation. CDR3 DNA sequence: TGTGCCAGCAGCAATACCGGGACTTACAATGAGCAGTTCTTC. This gives the protein CASSNTGTYNEQFF.